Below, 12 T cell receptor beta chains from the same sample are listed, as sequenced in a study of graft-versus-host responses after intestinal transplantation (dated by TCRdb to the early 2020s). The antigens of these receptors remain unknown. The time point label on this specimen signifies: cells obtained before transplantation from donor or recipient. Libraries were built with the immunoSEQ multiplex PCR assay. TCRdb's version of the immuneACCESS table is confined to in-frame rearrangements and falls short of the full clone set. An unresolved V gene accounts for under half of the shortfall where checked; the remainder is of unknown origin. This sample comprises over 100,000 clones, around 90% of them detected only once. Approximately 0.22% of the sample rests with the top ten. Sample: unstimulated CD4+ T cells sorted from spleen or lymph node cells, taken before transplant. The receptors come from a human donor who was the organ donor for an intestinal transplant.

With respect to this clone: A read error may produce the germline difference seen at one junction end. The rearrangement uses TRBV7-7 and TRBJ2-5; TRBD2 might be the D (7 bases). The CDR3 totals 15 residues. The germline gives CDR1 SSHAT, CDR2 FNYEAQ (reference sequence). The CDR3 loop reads CASSLGGTPWETQYF. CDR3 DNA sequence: TGTGCTAGCAGCTTGGGAGGGACACCTTGGGAGACCCAGTACTTC.

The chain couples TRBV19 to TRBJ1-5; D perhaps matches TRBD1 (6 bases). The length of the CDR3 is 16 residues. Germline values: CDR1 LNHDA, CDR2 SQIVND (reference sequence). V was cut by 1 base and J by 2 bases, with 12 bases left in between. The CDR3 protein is CASSIVEGGGNQPQHF. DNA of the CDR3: TGTGCCAGTAGTATAGTTGAGGGGGGGGGCAATCAGCCCCAGCATTTT.

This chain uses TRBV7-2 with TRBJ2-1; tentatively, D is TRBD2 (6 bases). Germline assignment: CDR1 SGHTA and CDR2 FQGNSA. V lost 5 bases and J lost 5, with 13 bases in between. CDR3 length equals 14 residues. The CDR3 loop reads CASSPLGLNNEQFF. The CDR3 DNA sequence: TGTGCCAGCAGCCCCCTCGGACTAAACAATGAGCAGTTCTTC.

CDR3 nucleotide sequence: TGTGCCAGCGGCCCTACTAAGAATCAGCCCCAGCATTTT. Encoded protein: CASGPTKNQPQHF. The chain employs TRBV28 and TRBJ1-5; D is ambiguous. This CDR3 comprises 13 residues. V was pared by 8 bases and J by 4 bases, with 12 bases between. The germline V gene has CDR1 MDHEN and CDR2 SYDVKM.

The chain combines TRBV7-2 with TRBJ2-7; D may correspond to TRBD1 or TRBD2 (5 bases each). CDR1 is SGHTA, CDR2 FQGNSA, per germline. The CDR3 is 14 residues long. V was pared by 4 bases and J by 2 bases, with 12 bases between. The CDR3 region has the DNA TGTGCCAGCAGCTCGAGGGGCGGGCCCTACGAGCAGTACTTC. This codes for CASSSRGGPYEQYF.

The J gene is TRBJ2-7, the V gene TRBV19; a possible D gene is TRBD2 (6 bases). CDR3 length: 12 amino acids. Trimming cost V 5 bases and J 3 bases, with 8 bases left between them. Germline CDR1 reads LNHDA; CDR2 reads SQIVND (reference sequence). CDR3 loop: CASSARDYEQYF. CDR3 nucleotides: TGTGCCAGTAGTGCGCGGGACTACGAGCAGTACTTC.

This CDR3 reads CASSSLVGSNTEAFF. CDR3 bases: TGTGCCAGCAGTTCCCTGGTAGGGTCTAACACTGAAGCTTTCTTT. The chain joins TRBV6-5 to TRBJ1-1; D not resolved. V was clipped by 4 bases and J by 2 bases, with 14 bases between them. The CDR3 has 15 amino acids. Germline-derived CDR1 and CDR2 are MNHEY and SVGAGI.

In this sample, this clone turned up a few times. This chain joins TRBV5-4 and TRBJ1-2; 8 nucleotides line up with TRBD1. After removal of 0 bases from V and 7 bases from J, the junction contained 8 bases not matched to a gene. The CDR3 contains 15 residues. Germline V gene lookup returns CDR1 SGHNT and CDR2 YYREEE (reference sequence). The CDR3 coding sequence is TGTGCCAGCAGCTTGGCACCGGGACAGGAAGGTGGCTACACCTTC. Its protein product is CASSLAPGQEGGYTF.

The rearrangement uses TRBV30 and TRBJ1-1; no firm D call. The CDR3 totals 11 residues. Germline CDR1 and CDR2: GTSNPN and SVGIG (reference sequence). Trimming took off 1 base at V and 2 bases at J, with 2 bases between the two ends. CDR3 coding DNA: TGTGCCTGGAGTGACAACACTGAAGCTTTCTTT. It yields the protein CAWSDNTEAFF.

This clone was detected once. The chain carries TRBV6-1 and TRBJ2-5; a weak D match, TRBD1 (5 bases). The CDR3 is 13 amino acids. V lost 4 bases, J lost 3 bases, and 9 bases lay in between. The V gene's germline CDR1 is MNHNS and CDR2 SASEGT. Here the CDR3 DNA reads TGTGCCAGCAGTGTGCAGGGAAAAGAGACCCAGTACTTC. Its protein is CASSVQGKETQYF.

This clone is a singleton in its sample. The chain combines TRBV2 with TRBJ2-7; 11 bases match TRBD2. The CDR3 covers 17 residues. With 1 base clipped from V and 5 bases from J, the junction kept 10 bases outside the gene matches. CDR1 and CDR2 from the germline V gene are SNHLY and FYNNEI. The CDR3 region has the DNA TGTGCCAGCAGTGAAGGACTACTAGCGGGAGCTTTCAACGAGCAGTACTTC. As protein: CASSEGLLAGAFNEQYF.

CDR3 region: CASSLFFNRQETQYF. CDR3 DNA: TGTGCCAGCAGCTTGTTTTTCAACAGACAAGAGACCCAGTACTTC. The rearrangement links TRBV5-4 to TRBJ2-5; unclear D gene. This CDR3 is built from 15 residues. From germline, CDR1 is SGHNT and CDR2 YYREEE (reference sequence). V lost 1 base, J lost 2 bases, and 12 bases lay in between.